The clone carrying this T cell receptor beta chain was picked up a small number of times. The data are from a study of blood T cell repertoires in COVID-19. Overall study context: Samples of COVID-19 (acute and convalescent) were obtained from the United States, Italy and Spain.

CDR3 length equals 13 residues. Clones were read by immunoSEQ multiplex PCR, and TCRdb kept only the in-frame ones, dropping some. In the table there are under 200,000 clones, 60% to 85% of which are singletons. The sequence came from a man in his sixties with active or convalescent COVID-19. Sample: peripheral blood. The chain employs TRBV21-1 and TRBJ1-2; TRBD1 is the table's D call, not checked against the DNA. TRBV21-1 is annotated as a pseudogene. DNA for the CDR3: TGTGCCAGCAACCCCCGACAGGGCAATGGCTACACCTTC. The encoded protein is CASNPRQGNGYTF.